This entry is about one T cell receptor (beta chain). Each CDR3 protein is one row after TCRdb ran MiXCR on the PCR reads. The table records roughly 20,000 distinct CDR3 sequences, roughly 56% of them present only once. The data were obtained in a study of CD4 and CD8 cells across lung adenocarcinoma regions. Samples came from patients with localized non-small cell lung adenocarcinoma. Trimming took off 3 bases at V and 3 bases at J, with 7 bases between the two ends. Germline-derived CDR1 and CDR2 are WNHNN and SYGVQD (reference sequence). This CDR3 comprises 13 residues. The receptor was derived from a female donor with lung adenocarcinoma. The CD4 and CD8 labels of this study may be unreliable. The sequenced material came from CD8+ T cells from the center of a lung tumor. The rearrangement joins TRBV10-1 to TRBJ2-3; tentative D call: TRBD1 (5 bases). DNA of the CDR3: TGCGCCAGCAGTGAAGGGGCGACAGATACGCAGTATTTT. It translates to CASSEGATDTQYF.